This T cell receptor (beta chain) originates from a study of T cells in Graves' hyperthyroidism and ophthalmopathy (dated by TCRdb to between 2018 and 2021). For the study in its entirety: Peripheral blood was collected at initial diagnosis, before any treatment. The paper reports TCR Vbeta CDR3 sequencing of 135 peripheral blood samples: 43 ophthalmopathy, about 75 hyperthyroidism and around 17 progressor patients. Following sampling, methimazole starting at 30 mg daily was given to hyperthyroidism patients, and high-dose intravenous methylprednisolone was given to ophthalmopathy patients. The 85 to 100 discovery patients were divided at random into training and test sets in a 7:3 ratio. A discovery cohort of fewer than 110 patients, about 40 with Graves' ophthalmopathy and 55 to 60 with stable Graves' hyperthyroidism, was used to find distinguishing TCR V-J signatures. An independent validation cohort of 18 to 20 hyperthyroidism patients and 17 patients who later progressed to ophthalmopathy tested prospective prediction of ophthalmopathy. The study also compared thyroid tissue and blood T-cell repertoires from roughly 6 Graves' hyperthyroidism patients.

This clonotype has at least ten counts. The antigen this receptor binds is unknown. It has no much larger one-base neighbor in the sample; base qualities were not kept. Per the germline V gene, SGHAT is the CDR1 and FQNNGV is the CDR2. Compared with germline, V lacks 2 bases and J lacks 0 bases; bases without a gene match: 9. The CDR3 covers 18 residues, taking in both the cysteine and the phenylalanine. The CDR3 DNA has 54 bases and is translated from base 1. The TCR beta CDR3 regions were amplified from RNA transcripts. For the first round of RT-PCR on the TCR CDR3, the HTBI primer set was used together with the Qiagen OneStep RT-PCR kit. The libraries were constructed in a second round of multiplex PCR and then size-selected and purified. The libraries were sequenced on an Illumina HiSeq2000 using paired-end 100 bp reads. Per the original workflow: SOAPnuke was used to process the raw data, with reads discarded if the reads contained adapters or uncalled bases, had a mean Phred below 15, or lacked an exact constant-primer or identifier match. COPE v1.2.5 was used to merge the high-quality paired reads, and each unique nucleotide sequence was defined as a clonotype. MiTCR v1.1 was used to align the clonotypes against IMGT TRBV, TRBD and TRBJ reference segments. The analysis included only V-J combinations with a frequency above 0.0001, which together covered 99% to 99.2% of the repertoires. The TCS score was defined as F50 (clonal expansion) divided by E x V (chaos), with BLOSUM62-based TCRdist calculated between CDR3 peptides within each V-J. Welch's t-statistics and random forest reduced 500 to 550 V-J features to about 12, which were used in a naive Bayes classifier (R e1071). The Morisita-Horn index was used to measure how similar the thyroid and blood repertoires were. TCRdb cleaned the public reads at Q25 with fastp, built clones with MiXCR and kept in-frame beta chains. CDR3 protein duplicates are merged, each entry listing the most common genes and DNA. The V and J calls were not made by the authors but by TCRdb's processing. This sample holds fewer than 650,000 distinct CDR3 sequences; 14% to 15% were observed only once. The ten largest clones represent 3.5% to 4.5% of the sample.

The research as a whole found: Most expanded thyroid clonotypes (frequency above 0.001) were also found in blood, which suggests that blood repertoires may mirror thyroid immune responses. Ophthalmopathy was separated from stable hyperthyroidism by a 13 V-J signature model, with just over 85% sensitivity and 81% to 82% specificity obtained in cross-validation and 80%/75% obtained in testing. During validation, the model predicted progression to ophthalmopathy a median of about 6.3 months ahead of onset, with 60% to 71% sensitivity and around 72% specificity. No statistical method was used to set the sample size in advance, and investigators knew the group allocation.

In the ophthalmopathy patients, disease was moderately to severely active, with a Clinical Activity Score of 3 or more, a NOSPECS grade of 4 or more, and a duration of less than 3 months. Patients with uncontrolled infections, other autoimmune diseases, pregnancy or lactation were excluded. Diagnoses relied on clinical symptoms, serum thyroxine and TRAb, thyroid ultrasound and orbital computed tomography. Ficoll-Paque density gradient centrifugation was used to isolate PBMCs from about 10 ml of fresh peripheral blood. Trizol reagent was used to extract total RNA, and RNA quality was then checked on an Agilent 2100 Bioanalyzer.

The receptor was derived from a woman between 40 and 55 years old with Graves' ophthalmopathy. The sample consisted of blood. The chain links TRBV11-2 with TRBJ1-1, with 10 bases in between that match TRBD1. The CDR3 loop reads CASSLSRGQGGMNTEAFF. The DNA sequence is TGTGCCAGCAGCTTAAGTAGAGGACAGGGGGGCATGAACACTGAAGCTTTCTTT.